These 14 T cell receptor beta chains originate from one sample sequenced in a study of blood T cell repertoires in COVID-19. Measured with immunoSEQ multiplex PCR; TCRdb has only the in-frame clones, and not every one. The table lists under 250,000 clones, around 89% of them singletons, with 4% to 5.5% in the top ten. Sequencing was done on a sample of peripheral blood. These receptor sequences come from a woman aged 40 to 50 with acute or convalescent COVID-19.

CDR3 sequence: CASSEARGTGLRYTF. DNA for the CDR3: TGTGCCAGCAGTGAAGCCAGGGGGACAGGGCTACGCTACACCTTC. The J gene is TRBJ1-2, the V gene TRBV2; TRBD1 aligns across 9 bases. This CDR3 is 15 amino acids long. Germline V gene data show CDR1 as SNHLY and CDR2 as FYNNEI. V trimming: 0 bases; J trimming: 9 bases; junction bases outside the gene matches: 8.

This chain joins TRBV29-1 and TRBJ2-5; TRBD2 matches at 9 bases. Germline V gene lookup returns CDR1 SQVTM and CDR2 ANQGSEA. The CDR3 spans 12 residues. The trim removed 4 bases at V and 5 bases at J, leaving 2 bases unmatched. In DNA, the CDR3 is TGCAGCGTTGTGACTAGCGGCGAGACCCAGTACTTC. It specifies CSVVTSGETQYF.

In DNA form, the CDR3 reads TGCAGCGTGACCGGGACAGGGTTCGGCACTGAAGCTTTCTTT. This sequence encodes CSVTGTGFGTEAFF. The gene calls are TRBV29-1 and TRBJ1-1; 9 positions agree with TRBD1. Per germline, CDR1 SQVTM and CDR2 ANQGSEA. The CDR3 has 14 residues. J was trimmed by 4 bases and V by 6 bases; bases with no gene match: 9.

The V gene is TRBV12-3 or TRBV12-4, the J gene TRBJ1-5; no firm D call. This CDR3 has 13 residues. V was cut by 6 bases and J by 2 bases, with 8 bases left in between. CDR3 coding DNA: TGTGCCAGCAGAGACGGGGGCAATCAGCCCCAGCATTTT. This translates into CASRDGGNQPQHF.

The chain links TRBV6-5 to TRBJ1-3; 7 positions agree with TRBD1. Germline V lookup: CDR1 MNHEY, CDR2 SVGAGI. The CDR3 covers 14 residues. The junction had 5 bases not matched to a gene; V was cut back by 5 bases and J by 4 bases. CDR3 bases: TGTGCCAGCAGTCGGGACAGCAAAGGAAACACCATATATTTT. The encoded protein is CASSRDSKGNTIYF.

This chain uses TRBV29-1 with TRBJ2-1, with D maybe TRBD2 (6 bases). V lost 4 bases and J 13 bases, leaving 14 bases between the germline ends. CDR3 length equals 11 residues. CDR1 is SQVTM and CDR2 is ANQGSEA in the germline V gene. CDR3 in amino acids: CSVGVGGGQFF. DNA for the CDR3: TGCAGCGTTGGAGTGGGGGGAGGTCAGTTCTTC.

This clone showed up just once. The chain couples TRBV9 to TRBJ1-1, with D perhaps matching TRBD1 (6 bases). Germline V gene data show CDR1 as SGDLS and CDR2 as YYNGEE. The CDR3 is made up of 15 amino acids. Deletions cut 3 bases from V and 4 bases from J, with 16 bases between. The CDR3 spells CASSADRTRGTEAFF. CDR3 bases: TGTGCCAGCAGCGCTGACAGGACACGAGGCACTGAAGCTTTCTTT.

The chain employs TRBV3-1 (or the pseudogene TRBV3-2) and TRBJ2-3; 8 nucleotides align to TRBD2. Per germline, CDR1 LGHDT and CDR2 YNNKEL (reference sequence). The CDR3 length is 16 residues. V dropped 5 bases and J dropped 6; count of bases not matched to a gene: 13. The CDR3 region is CASSFSGDPIGDTQYF. The CDR3 nucleotides read TGTGCCAGCAGCTTTAGCGGGGACCCGATTGGGGATACGCAGTATTTT.

This chain links TRBV6-5 with TRBJ2-6; 9 bases are a match to TRBD2. CDR1 is MNHEY, CDR2 SVGAGI, per germline. J was trimmed by 6 bases and V by 6 bases; bases with no gene match: 3. This CDR3 is built from 14 residues. Here the CDR3 reads CASSRGGEANVLTF. In DNA, the CDR3 is TGTGCCAGCAGCCGCGGGGGGGAGGCCAACGTCCTGACTTTC.

Here the CDR3 DNA reads TGTGCCGGAACACAGGGGAGGAACACTGAAGCTTTCTTT. Translated: CAGTQGRNTEAFF. The rearrangement uses TRBV28 and TRBJ1-1; 7 bases agree with TRBD1. V was clipped by 11 bases and J by 1 base; unmatched bases: 7. The V gene's germline CDR1 is MDHEN and CDR2 SYDVKM. This CDR3 is 13 amino acids long.

The rearrangement joins TRBV19 to TRBJ1-5; D possibly corresponds to TRBD1 (6 bases). This CDR3 region has 14 residues. Germline V CDR1 and CDR2: LNHDA, SQIVND (reference sequence). The V end lost 3 bases, the J end lost 7 bases, and 13 bases lay between the germline ends. The CDR3 sequence: CASSIRGGGQPQHF. CDR3 nucleotide sequence: TGTGCCAGTAGTATTAGGGGGGGCGGACAGCCCCAGCATTTT.

The gene calls are TRBV7-8 and TRBJ1-1; D may be TRBD1 (6 bases). V was pared by 0 bases and J by 6 bases, with 20 bases between. The germline gives CDR1 SGHVS, CDR2 FQNEAQ. This CDR3 has 17 residues. The CDR3 loop is CASSLAFGGGGGAEAFF. As DNA, the CDR3 is TGTGCCAGCAGCTTAGCTTTCGGTGGGGGCGGGGGTGCTGAAGCTTTCTTT.

The chain has TRBV10-3 and TRBJ2-1; D is unresolved. V was trimmed by 5 bases and J by 0 bases, leaving 17 bases between them. Germline-derived CDR1 and CDR2 are ENHRY and SYGVKD. The CDR3 loop spans 17 amino acids. DNA for the CDR3: TGTGCCATCAGTACCAACCTTCAGAGGAGCTCCTACAATGAGCAGTTCTTC. It specifies CAISTNLQRSSYNEQFF.

This chain uses TRBV24-1 with TRBJ1-2; D uncertain. CDR3 length: 14 amino acids. The germline V gene encodes CDR1 KGHDR and CDR2 SFDVKD. Deletions cut 1 base from V and 6 bases from J, with 11 bases between. DNA for the CDR3: TGTGCCACCAGTGATTTCTCGGCCCAGGATGGCTACACCTTC. Translated: CATSDFSAQDGYTF.